The 15 T cell receptor beta chains below were found in one sample sequenced in a study of blood T cell repertoires in COVID-19. Assay: immunoSEQ multiplex PCR; the TCRdb copy retains only in-frame clones and omits some. The table includes about 670,000 clones, about 90% detected once. Material: peripheral blood. These receptors were collected from a woman aged 18-29 years with acute or convalescent COVID-19.

V gene TRBV6-5 combines with J gene TRBJ1-3, with a weak D call TRBD1 (5 bases). The CDR3 is 15 amino acids. V dropped 1 base and J dropped 2 bases, with 9 bases sitting between them. Per the germline V gene, CDR1 is MNHEY and CDR2 is SVGAGI. CDR3 sequence: CASSYLSGAGNTIYF. CDR3 bases: TGTGCCAGCAGTTACTTGTCGGGGGCTGGAAACACCATATATTTT.

CDR3 bases: TGTGCCAGCAGCTTCATAGCGGGAAGGAGCTCCTACGAGCAGTACTTC. It specifies CASSFIAGRSSYEQYF. The rearrangement joins TRBV7-9 to TRBJ2-7; the match to TRBD2 covers 8 bases. This CDR3 spans 16 amino acids. Germline V gene sequence: CDR1 SEHNR, CDR2 FQNEAQ (reference sequence). The V gene end was trimmed by 3 bases and the J gene end by 0 bases; junction bases not matched to a gene: 7.

V gene TRBV12-3 or TRBV12-4 combines with J gene TRBJ1-3, with D possibly TRBD1 on 5 matching bases. V was trimmed by 3 bases and J by 6 bases, leaving 6 bases between them. This CDR3 contains 12 residues. CDR3 coding DNA: TGTGCCAGCAGTTTGGGACTAAACACCATATATTTT. This translates into CASSLGLNTIYF.

Comments on this clone: At one end, the junction sequence differs from germline, possibly due to a read error. This sequence joins TRBV7-7 and TRBJ2-3, with 9 bases aligning to TRBD2. CDR3 length: 14 amino acids. Germline V lookup: CDR1 SSHAT, CDR2 FNYEAQ (reference sequence). CDR3 loop: CASSTGTSKDTQYF. In DNA form, the CDR3 reads TGTGCCAGCAGCACCGGGACTAGCAAAGATACGCAGTATTTT.

This rearrangement joins TRBV24-1 to TRBJ2-7; 12 nucleotides line up with TRBD1. The trim removed 2 bases at V and 3 bases at J, leaving 7 bases unmatched. CDR1 is KGHDR, CDR2 SFDVKD, per germline. This CDR3 comprises 17 residues. The CDR3 region is CATSDSRDRGPDYEQYF. The CDR3 bases are TGTGCCACCAGTGATTCCCGGGACAGGGGGCCTGACTACGAGCAGTACTTC.

The CDR3 region has the DNA TGCGCCAGCAGCTACCAACAGGGGACTAACTATGGCTACACCTTC. Translated, it gives CASSYQQGTNYGYTF. The chain is built from TRBV5-1 and TRBJ1-2, with TRBD1 matching 7 bases. V shed 3 bases, J shed 0 bases, and the junction held 5 bases outside the gene matches. The CDR3 totals 15 residues. Germline V gene sequence: CDR1 SGHRS, CDR2 YFSETQ.

The chain has TRBV25-1 and TRBJ1-1; D unclear. The CDR3 runs to 13 residues. With 1 base removed from V and 8 bases from J, the gap between germline ends came to 11 bases. Germline-derived CDR1 and CDR2 are MGHDK and SYGVNS. DNA for the CDR3: TGTGCCAGCAGTGAATTTGGACTTTTCGAAGCTTTCTTT. It translates to CASSEFGLFEAFF.

V gene TRBV6-2 or TRBV6-3 combines with J gene TRBJ2-1; a possible D gene is TRBD1 (5 bases). This CDR3 has 15 residues. Trimming took off 2 bases at V and 9 bases at J, with 17 bases between the two ends. CDR1 and CDR2 from the germline V gene are MNHEY and SVGEGT. CDR3: CASSYGRVGQGEQFF. The DNA of the CDR3 is TGTGCCAGCAGTTACGGGCGTGTCGGGCAGGGTGAGCAGTTCTTC.

This chain uses TRBV7-8 with TRBJ2-4, with 7 bases aligning to TRBD1. CDR1 and CDR2 from the germline V gene are SGHVS and FQNEAQ. This CDR3 spans 14 amino acids. Germline trimming cut 1 base from V and 6 bases from J; bases unmatched to any gene: 3. CDR3 nucleotides: TGTGCCAGCAGCTTAGTGGGACAGATAAACATTCAGTACTTC. It translates to CASSLVGQINIQYF. Full variable domain (outside the CDR3, taken from reference TRBV7-8 and TRBJ2-4): GAGVSQSPRYKVAKRGQDVALRCDPISGHVSLFWYQQALGQGPEFLTYFQNEAQLDKSGLPSDRFFAERPEGSVSTLKIQRTQQEDSAVYLCASSLVGQINIQYFGAGTRLSVL.

This clone is a singleton in its sample. The rearrangement uses TRBV5-1 and TRBJ1-1; D perhaps matches TRBD1 (6 bases). The CDR3 is 18 amino acids. V was cut by 5 bases and J by 1 base, with 24 bases left in between. Germline CDR1 SGHRS, CDR2 YFSETQ. The CDR3 here is CASSWEPTDRNRNTEAFF. The DNA of the CDR3 is TGCGCCAGCAGTTGGGAACCAACAGACAGGAACAGGAACACTGAAGCTTTCTTT.

The chain joins TRBV4-3 to TRBJ1-5, with a possible D match to TRBD1 (6 bases). V was cut by 0 bases and J by 4 bases, with 10 bases left in between. This CDR3 has 15 amino acids. The V gene's germline CDR1 is LGHNA and CDR2 YSLEER. CDR3 bases: TGCGCCAGCAGCCAAGAAATAGGGGGAAATCAGCCCCAGCATTTT. Amino acids: CASSQEIGGNQPQHF.

The chain couples TRBV10-2 to TRBJ1-5; 8 positions match TRBD1. This CDR3 comprises 14 residues. Trimming took 6 bases from V and 2 from J; bases not matched to a gene: 3. Germline values: CDR1 WSHSY, CDR2 SAAADI. The CDR3 reads CASSQTGGNQPQHF. The CDR3 nucleotides are TGCGCCAGCAGCCAGACAGGGGGCAATCAGCCCCAGCATTTT.

The genes are TRBV27 and TRBJ2-1; a weak D match, TRBD2 (6 bases). Trimming shortened V by 1 base and J by 4 bases, and 11 bases separated the two germline ends. The CDR3 runs to 15 residues. The germline gives CDR1 MNHEY, CDR2 SMNVEV (reference sequence). CDR3 DNA sequence: TGTGCCAGCAGTTTATTCGCGGGGCTTTACAATGAGCAGTTCTTC. Amino acid sequence: CASSLFAGLYNEQFF.

V gene TRBV25-1 combines with J gene TRBJ1-2, with D possibly being TRBD1 (5 bases). The germline V gene has CDR1 MGHDK and CDR2 SYGVNS. The CDR3 is 11 amino acids. Trimming pared 1 base from V and 11 bases from J, leaving 8 bases between. The CDR3 DNA is TGTGCCAGCAGTGAATCGGACAAGTACACCTTC. Translation: CASSESDKYTF.

The J gene is TRBJ1-6, the V gene TRBV9; 9 bases align to TRBD1. Germline CDR1 SGDLS, CDR2 YYNGEE. CDR3 length: 14 residues. J was trimmed by 9 bases and V by 3 bases; bases with no gene match: 4. CDR3 bases: TGTGCCAGCAGCGCCGGGACAGGGATTTCACCCCTCCACTTT. Protein product: CASSAGTGISPLHF. Drawing the rest from reference TRBV9 and TRBJ1-6, the complete variable domain is DSGVTQTPKHLITATGQRVTLRCSPRSGDLSVYWYQQSLDQGLQFLIQYYNGEERAKGNILERFSAQQFPDLHSELNLSSLELGDSALYFCASSAGTGISPLHFGNGTRLTVT.